Following are 30 T cell receptor beta chains from one sample sequenced in a study of high-grade serous ovarian cancer treatment subgroups. Assay: immunoSEQ multiplex PCR; the TCRdb copy retains only in-frame clones and omits some. The sample lists 3,200 or so clones, over 70% seen once, with roughly 22% in the top ten. Tumor samples were taken before definitive surgery or chemotherapy. The specimen was tumor tissue. Receptor source: a human donor with high-grade serous ovarian cancer.

This chain links TRBV7-8 with TRBJ2-7; 11 bases match TRBD1. V was clipped by 4 bases and J by 2 bases; unmatched bases: 16. This CDR3 comprises 19 residues. Germline loops: CDR1 SGHVS, CDR2 FQNEAQ. The DNA for the CDR3 is TGTGCCAGCAGCTATATAGCCCTCTTCTCGGGACAGGGGGCCTACGAGCAGTACTTC. It yields the protein CASSYIALFSGQGAYEQYF.

V and J are TRBV7-8 and TRBJ2-2; D is possibly TRBD2 (5 bases). In germline, CDR1 is SGHVS, CDR2 FQNEAQ. The V end lost 1 base, the J end lost 6 bases, and 12 bases lay between the germline ends. The CDR3 extends over 15 amino acids. The CDR3 coding sequence is TGTGCCAGCAGCTTAGAACAGCTCGGGGCCGGGGAGCTGTTTTTT. This codes for CASSLEQLGAGELFF.

The V gene is TRBV6-6, the J gene TRBJ1-5; maybe TRBD1 (5 bases). The germline CDR1 and CDR2 sequences are MNHNY and SVGAGI (reference sequence). V dropped 4 bases and J dropped 6 bases, with 13 bases sitting between them. The CDR3 contains 14 residues. DNA of the CDR3: TGTGCCAGCAGTTCCGACGGGGGTGGTCAGCCCCAGCATTTT. Its protein product is CASSSDGGGQPQHF.

The chain has TRBV6-5 and TRBJ2-3, with a possible D match to TRBD2 (7 bases). The ends were cut back, 9 bases at V and 6 bases at J, with 22 bases in the middle. This CDR3 has 15 residues. The germline gives CDR1 MNHEY, CDR2 SVGAGI. CDR3 in amino acids: CASSGRRGPGDTQYF. DNA of the CDR3: TGTGCCAGTTCGGGGAGGCGGGGGCCGGGGGATACGCAGTATTTT.

The chain has TRBV9 and TRBJ2-2; 7 bases line up with TRBD1. Germline CDR1 SGDLS, CDR2 YYNGEE. This CDR3 has 15 amino acids. J lost 1 base, V lost 7 bases, and 7 bases had no gene match. In DNA form, the CDR3 reads TGTGCCAGCCGGACCGGGACAGAGAACACCGGGGAGCTGTTTTTT. As protein: CASRTGTENTGELFF.

V and J are TRBV18 and TRBJ1-6, with a possible D match to TRBD1 (5 bases). This CDR3 is built from 12 residues. Germline CDR1 and CDR2: KGHSH and LQKENI. V lost 6 bases to trimming and J lost 12 bases, with 12 bases between them. The DNA for the CDR3 is TGTGCCAGCTCGCCCGATAGGGGACCCCTCCACTTT. Translating gives CASSPDRGPLHF.

The chain combines TRBV7-3 with TRBJ2-7, with 7 bases that match TRBD1. The CDR3 covers 16 residues. Germline CDR1 reads SGHTA; CDR2 reads FQGTGA. With V trimmed by 3 bases and J by 3 bases, 11 bases remained unmatched. CDR3 in amino acids: CASSLIPRDRDYEQYF. The CDR3 nucleotides read TGTGCCAGCAGCTTGATACCCCGGGACAGAGACTACGAGCAGTACTTC.

This clone was picked up a small number of times. The chain carries TRBV7-3 and TRBJ2-7; 8 bases line up with TRBD1. Germline trimming cut 3 bases from V and 3 bases from J; bases unmatched to any gene: 1. CDR3 length: 13 residues. Per germline, CDR1 SGHTA and CDR2 FQGTGA. CDR3 sequence (DNA): TGTGCCAGCAGCTTCACAGGGGGCTACGAGCAGTACTTC. It encodes CASSFTGGYEQYF.

The V and J genes are TRBV27 and TRBJ2-7; unclear D gene. The germline gives CDR1 MNHEY, CDR2 SMNVEV (reference sequence). V was pared by 10 bases and J by 6 bases, with 22 bases between. This CDR3 has 14 amino acids. The CDR3 loop reads CATWKAPPFSEQYF. CDR3 DNA sequence: TGTGCCACCTGGAAGGCGCCACCCTTTTCCGAGCAGTACTTC.

This clone was detected only a few times. A junction end diverges from the germline sequence, so it may reflect a read error. The gene calls are TRBV7-9 and TRBJ1-1, with a weak D call TRBD1 (6 bases). The CDR3 totals 12 residues. Germline lookup yields CDR1 SEHNR and CDR2 FQNEAQ (reference sequence). This chain's CDR3 is CASSQTGTEAFF. CDR3 coding DNA: TGCGCCAGCAGCCAAACCGGGACAGAAGCTTTCTTT. Drawing the rest from reference TRBV7-9 and TRBJ1-1, the complete variable domain is DTGVSQNPRHKITKRGQNVTFRCDPISEHNRLYWYRQTLGQGPEFLTYFQNEAQLEKSRLLSDRFSAERPKGSFSTLEIQRTEQGDSAMYLCASSQTGTEAFFGQGTRLTVV.

V gene TRBV5-6 combines with J gene TRBJ2-1; D ambiguous. The V and J ends lost 1 base and 9 bases respectively, with 5 bases between them. The CDR3 consists of 11 residues. Germline CDR1 reads SGHDT; CDR2 reads YYEEEE. The CDR3 loop is CASSLRAEQFF. The CDR3, as DNA: TGTGCCAGCAGCTTGAGGGCTGAGCAGTTCTTC. Variable domain in full (rest from reference TRBV5-6 and TRBJ2-1): DAGVTQSPTHLIKTRGQQVTLRCSPKSGHDTVSWYQQALGQGPQFIFQYYEEEERQRGNFPDRFSGHQFPNYSSELNVNALLLGDSALYLCASSLRAEQFFGPGTRLTVL.

The chain joins TRBV7-3 to TRBJ2-1, with 9 bases matching TRBD2. Per germline, CDR1 SGHTA and CDR2 FQGTGA. V shed 7 bases, J shed 7 bases, and the junction held 14 bases outside the gene matches. This CDR3 contains 16 residues. CDR3 DNA: TGTGCCAGCACCAGGGAAAGCGGGGGGCTCTTGAATGAGCAGTTCTTC. It encodes CASTRESGGLLNEQFF.

The rearrangement links TRBV30 to TRBJ1-1, with no clear D. Germline values: CDR1 GTSNPN, CDR2 SVGIG (reference sequence). V was shortened by 0 bases and J by 0 bases, with 8 bases between the two germline ends. CDR3 size: 14 residues. The CDR3 loop reads CAWSVGRMNTEAFF. CDR3 nucleotide sequence: TGTGCCTGGAGTGTGGGCAGAATGAACACTGAAGCTTTCTTT.

This chain connects TRBV2 to TRBJ2-5; D unresolved. CDR1 and CDR2 (germline): SNHLY, FYNNEI. The V gene lost 5 bases and the J gene lost 1 base, with 8 bases spanning the gap. The length of the CDR3 is 13 residues. CDR3 amino acids: CASSKEVQETQYF. For the CDR3, the DNA is TGTGCCAGCAGTAAAGAAGTCCAAGAGACCCAGTACTTC.

In its sample, this clone ranks as medium-sized. The chain couples TRBV11-1 to TRBJ2-7; TRBD2 matches 7 bases. The germline CDR1 and CDR2 sequences are SGHAT and FQDESV (reference sequence). This CDR3 comprises 14 residues. V trimming: 5 bases; J trimming: 5 bases; junction bases outside the gene matches: 9. CDR3 region: CASSPRPAGNEQYF. CDR3 bases: TGTGCCAGCAGCCCGCGGCCAGCGGGGAACGAGCAGTACTTC.

The sample holds a few counts of this clone. The chain recombines TRBV7-9 with TRBJ1-5, with D unresolved. The CDR3 has 16 residues. The ends were cut back, 1 base at V and 0 bases at J, with 10 bases in the middle. The germline gives CDR1 SEHNR, CDR2 FQNEAQ (reference sequence). The CDR3 is CASSLGGEYSNQPQHF. CDR3 in DNA: TGTGCCAGCAGCTTAGGCGGCGAATATAGCAATCAGCCCCAGCATTTT.

The gene calls are TRBV21-1 and TRBJ2-7; the listed D gene, TRBD2, was not tested against the DNA. TRBV21-1 has pseudogene status. CDR3 length: 12 residues. The CDR3 sequence is CASSKEVYEQYF. The DNA for the CDR3 is TGTGCCAGCAGCAAGGAGGTCTACGAGCAGTACTTC.

The rearrangement uses TRBV10-1 and TRBJ2-7, with 12 bases that match TRBD2. With V trimmed by 10 bases and J by 1 base, 11 bases remained unmatched. Germline CDR1 reads WNHNN; CDR2 reads SYGVQD (reference sequence). This CDR3 has 16 amino acids. The CDR3 region has the DNA TGCGCCATCGAGACTAGCGGGAGTCCCATTTCCTACGAGCAGTACTTC. Its translation is CAIETSGSPISYEQYF.

This clone was observed once. This rearrangement joins TRBV19 to TRBJ2-1, with 9 bases fitting TRBD1. This CDR3 spans 16 amino acids. Germline loops: CDR1 LNHDA, CDR2 SQIVND (reference sequence). V gave up 0 bases and J gave up 12 bases; unmatched junction bases: 12. The CDR3 DNA sequence: TGTGCCAGTAGTATAGATGGAACAGGGGGCGGCCGGTTGCAGTTCTTC. Translating it yields CASSIDGTGGGRLQFF. Full variable domain (rest looked up from reference TRBV19 and TRBJ2-1): DGGITQSPKYLFRKEGQNVTLSCEQNLNHDAMYWYRQDPGQGLRLIYYSQIVNDFQKGDIAEGYSVSREKKESFPLTVTSAQKNPTAFYLCASSIDGTGGGRLQFFGPGTRLTVL.

In DNA form, the CDR3 reads TGTGCCAGCAGCTTTGGGGGGGAGGGAGATACGCAGTATTTT. Translating it yields CASSFGGEGDTQYF. This chain uses TRBV7-3 with TRBJ2-3; 7 nucleotides line up with TRBD2. V was clipped by 3 bases and J by 5 bases; unmatched bases: 5. Germline values: CDR1 SGHTA, CDR2 FQGTGA. The CDR3 runs to 14 residues.

This clone was observed a handful of times. This rearrangement joins TRBV4-2 to TRBJ2-7; TRBD1 matches 8 bases. Germline loops: CDR1 LGHNA, CDR2 YNFKEQ. Trimming at V came to 4 bases and at J to 1 base, leaving 6 bases not matched to a gene. The CDR3 has 15 residues. The CDR3 DNA reads TGTGCCAGCAGCCCCGGAAGGGACAGGTCCTACGAGCAGTACTTC. This sequence encodes CASSPGRDRSYEQYF.

This clone has more than one count but fewer than ten. The chain recombines TRBV4-2 with TRBJ2-7; TRBD2 aligns across 8 bases. The CDR3 has 14 amino acids. Germline loops: CDR1 LGHNA, CDR2 YNFKEQ. Trimming at V came to 3 bases and at J to 2 bases, leaving 3 bases not matched to a gene. This CDR3 is CASSHTSGTYEQYF. CDR3 bases: TGTGCCAGCAGCCACACTAGCGGCACCTACGAGCAGTACTTC.

This rearrangement joins TRBV5-4 to TRBJ2-3; 7 nucleotides match TRBD1. Germline V CDR1 and CDR2: SGHNT, YYREEE (reference sequence). J gave up 1 base and V 4 bases, and 3 bases lay outside the gene matches. This CDR3 is built from 14 residues. In nucleotides, the CDR3 is TGTGCCAGCAGCCCAGGACAGGGCACAGATACGCAGTATTTT. It encodes CASSPGQGTDTQYF.

This CDR3 reads CAIGRAIETGELFF. The CDR3 coding sequence is TGTGCCATCGGGAGGGCCATTGAGACCGGGGAGCTGTTTTTT. The chain recombines TRBV10-3 with TRBJ2-2; 7 bases map to TRBD2. The CDR3 runs to 14 residues. CDR1 is ENHRY and CDR2 is SYGVKD in the germline V gene. Germline trimming cut 8 bases from V and 5 bases from J; bases unmatched to any gene: 8.

The rearrangement uses TRBV5-4 and TRBJ1-1; 7 nucleotides align to TRBD1. The trim removed 4 bases at V and 7 bases at J, leaving 4 bases unmatched. The germline gives CDR1 SGHNT, CDR2 YYREEE (reference sequence). The CDR3 is 12 amino acids. As DNA, the CDR3 is TGTGCCAGCAGCCCCGGGACAGATGAAGCTTTCTTT. This encodes CASSPGTDEAFF.

This sequence joins TRBV4-1 and TRBJ2-1; the match to TRBD1 covers 8 bases. V gave up 3 bases and J gave up 7 bases; unmatched junction bases: 8. CDR3 size: 15 residues. Germline V gene data show CDR1 as MGHRA and CDR2 as YSYEKL. The CDR3 DNA is TGCGCCAGCAGCCAGGGATCACAGGGGGTGAATGAGCAGTTCTTC. Protein product: CASSQGSQGVNEQFF.

The chain carries TRBV18 and TRBJ1-2; D is perhaps TRBD1 (6 bases). Trimming stripped 2 bases from V and 6 bases from J, with 10 bases between. CDR1 and CDR2 from the germline V gene are KGHSH and LQKENI. The CDR3 is 13 residues long. CDR3 sequence reads: CASSPDRWNGYTF. CDR3 DNA: TGTGCCAGCTCACCAGACAGGTGGAATGGCTACACCTTC.

This clone was observed a handful of times. The chain is built from TRBV6-1 and TRBJ1-1, with D possibly TRBD1 on 5 matching bases. Germline V gene lookup returns CDR1 MNHNS and CDR2 SASEGT. CDR3 length equals 14 residues. Trimming cost V 7 bases and J 3 bases, with 15 bases left between them. DNA for the CDR3: TGTGCCAGCACCACGAGGGGTACGGACACTGAAGCTTTCTTT. Its translation: CASTTRGTDTEAFF.

This chain connects TRBV5-1 to TRBJ2-3; a possible D gene is TRBD2 (6 bases). Per the germline V gene, CDR1 is SGHRS and CDR2 is YFSETQ. The CDR3 is 16 residues long. With 2 bases removed from V and 0 bases from J, the gap between germline ends came to 13 bases. CDR3 sequence reads: CASSLGPGLSTDTQYF. DNA of the CDR3: TGCGCCAGCAGCTTAGGGCCGGGACTCAGCACAGATACGCAGTATTTT.

The rearrangement joins TRBV5-6 to TRBJ1-1, with D possibly TRBD1 on 5 matching bases. Looked up from germline, CDR1 is SGHDT and CDR2 is YYEEEE. V lost 7 bases to trimming and J lost 1 base, with 17 bases between them. The CDR3 length is 15 residues. The CDR3 protein is CASLRRGKGNTEAFF. In DNA form, the CDR3 reads TGTGCCAGCTTAAGAAGGGGCAAAGGGAACACTGAAGCTTTCTTT.